This entry features one T cell receptor (beta chain) sequence. The table came from immunoSEQ multiplex PCR; TCRdb's copy has only in-frame clones and leaves some out. The sample holds 160,000 or so clones; 90% to 95% are singletons and the top ten take more than 1.3%. This sample stems from a study of T cell responses to AZD1222 COVID-19 vaccine. With 5 bases clipped from V and 2 bases from J, the junction kept 4 bases outside the gene matches. Per the germline V gene, CDR1 is LNHDA and CDR2 is SQIVND (reference sequence). CDR3 size: 14 residues. The input for sequencing was peripheral blood, taken 28 days after the second AZD1222 dose. The chain has TRBV19 and TRBJ2-7, with TRBD1 matching over 9 bases. This TCR was sampled from an adult who received the AZD1222 COVID-19 vaccine. The CDR3 reads CASSSGTGPYEQYF. In nucleotides, the CDR3 is TGTGCCAGTAGTTCCGGGACAGGGCCCTACGAGCAGTACTTC.